This TCR beta chain came from a study of vaccination effects on CD4 cells after COVID-19. Findings of the study overall: Clones of infection and vaccine origin contracted markedly late after vaccination. Convalescent patients in the study were few, and early post-infection timepoints were absent.

Sequencing followed a ViraFEST assay step that expanded antigen-specific CD4+ T cells with viral peptide pools. Subsequent to roughly 10 days of culture, CD4+ T cells were isolated. Each vaccine recipient was nucleocapsid antibody negative and had no prior SARS-CoV-2 infection. Wells containing over 1.5 million PBMC each were cultured with approximately 9.2 IU/ml IL-2 and 8 to 10 ug/ml peptides. Germline CDR1 is ENHRY and CDR2 is SYGVKD. V shed 7 bases and J shed 5 bases, with 24 bases lying between them. The CDR3 extends over 16 amino acids. Remarks on this clone: Antigen specificity is unknown.

Sequencing used immunoSEQ multiplex PCR; TCRdb keeps in-frame clones, though not all of them. The sample carries 25,000 or so clones, around three quarters recorded once. The genes are TRBV10-3 and TRBJ2-7; D is unresolved. The sample here was CD4+ T cells from PBMCs cultured with HCoV-NL63 spike peptides, taken before COVID-19 vaccination. The source of this sequence is a human donor who received a COVID-19 vaccine. CDR3 residues: CAITRSPVGRMDEQYF. For the CDR3, the DNA is TGTGCCATCACTCGTTCCCCCGTGGGCAGAATGGACGAGCAGTACTTC.